This T cell receptor beta chain is from a study of cytomegalovirus exposure and HLA in healthy donors. Healthy bone marrow donors made up the donor group. V lost 6 bases to trimming and J lost 4 bases; unmatched junction nucleotides: 3. Germline CDR1 is SNHLY and CDR2 is FYNNEI. This CDR3 contains 14 residues. The PCR made use of 60 Vbeta and 13 Jbeta primers. In the source study's methods: A follow-up analysis tallied about 88 million unique TCR beta chains, roughly 11 million shared. The assay was immunoSEQ multiplex PCR, and TCRdb's table has in-frame clones only and misses some. The V and J calls and clone size are taken from that table; D and trimming were inferred from the DNA. The sample holds roughly 150,000 clones; 75% to 80% are singletons and the top ten take about 1.8%.

The TCR comes from a woman aged 25 to 39 in good health and CMV-seronegative. The sequenced sample consisted of PBMCs. The V call is TRBV2, the J call TRBJ1-6; TRBD1 aligns across 7 bases. Written as DNA, the CDR3 is TGTGCCAGCAGGAGGGACAGATATAATTCACCCCTCCACTTT. Protein product: CASRRDRYNSPLHF.